This TCR beta chain was recorded in a study of cytomegalovirus exposure and HLA in healthy donors. Study-level information: In a later analysis, it was reported that the approximately 110 validation repertoires had been produced on the same platform as the roughly 700 repertoires belonging to the first cohort.

CDR1 GTSNPN and CDR2 SVGIG come from the germline V gene (reference sequence). This CDR3 is 21 amino acids long. V gave up 4 bases and J gave up 7 bases; unmatched junction bases: 29. Overall study results and limits: The investigators catalogued 164 TCR beta chains as cytomegalovirus-associated. Rarity held for most TCR sequences, but there were some public TCRs that occurred in many donors.

The assay was immunoSEQ multiplex PCR, and TCRdb's table has in-frame clones only and misses some. This sample has roughly 150,000 clones, with around four fifths found just once. Of note for this clone: Its cognate antigen is unknown.

The sample comprised PBMCs. The chain uses TRBV30 and TRBJ1-3; 9 positions agree with TRBD1. This receptor was taken from a man younger than 45 in good health and CMV-seropositive. The CDR3 region has the DNA TGTGCCTGGAAGAGAACCCCCCGGGACAGGGAGTTTAGTTGGGTGAGGAACACCATATATTTT. This sequence encodes CAWKRTPRDREFSWVRNTIYF.